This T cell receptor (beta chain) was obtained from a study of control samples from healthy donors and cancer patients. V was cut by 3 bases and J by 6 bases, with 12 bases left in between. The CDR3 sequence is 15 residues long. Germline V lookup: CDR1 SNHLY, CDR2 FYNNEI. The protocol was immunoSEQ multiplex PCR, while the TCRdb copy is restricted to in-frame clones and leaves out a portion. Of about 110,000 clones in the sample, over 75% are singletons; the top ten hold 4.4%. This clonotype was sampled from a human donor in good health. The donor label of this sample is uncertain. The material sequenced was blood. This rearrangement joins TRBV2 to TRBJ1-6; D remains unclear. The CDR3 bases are TGTGCCAGCAGTGACCCCGGAGGTTTTAATTCACCCCTCCACTTT. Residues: CASSDPGGFNSPLHF.